The source of this TCR beta chain is a study of blood T cell repertoires in COVID-19. On the study more broadly: The analysed material was cDNA or gDNA that came from T cells, B-cell-depleted T cells, or PBMCs.

V was trimmed by 4 bases and J by 3 bases, leaving 22 bases between them. The CDR3 loop spans 17 amino acids. Germline CDR1 MDHEN, CDR2 SYDVKM. Libraries were prepared by immunoSEQ multiplex PCR; TCRdb keeps only in-frame clonotypes and omits some of them. In the table there are hundreds of thousands of clones, 85% to 90% of which are singletons. V usage is TRBV28 and J usage is TRBJ2-7; a weak D match, TRBD1 (6 bases). The material sequenced was PBMCs or T cells enriched from blood (not recorded which). This receptor was obtained from a woman aged 55-69 years in a cohort exposed to, infected with or recovered from COVID-19 (not recorded which). The CDR3: CASSSQLQGALGYEQYF. CDR3 DNA sequence: TGTGCCAGCAGTTCCCAGCTACAGGGCGCCCTCGGCTACGAGCAGTACTTC.